This TCR beta chain was sequenced for a study of a mutant IDH1 vaccine in newly diagnosed glioma. The V segment lost 6 bases and the J segment 4 bases; nucleotides outside the gene matches: 6. Germline values: CDR1 MNHEY, CDR2 SMNVEV (reference sequence). The CDR3 contains 14 residues. Noted time point: week 35, safety follow-up. Every single dose of the vaccine, 300 ug of mutant IDH1 20-mer peptide, came with topical imiquimod. The assay was immunoSEQ multiplex PCR, and TCRdb's table has in-frame clones only and misses some. The sample lists approximately 60,000 clones; about 90% were seen once. Turning to this clone: Its antigen is still unknown.

Specimen: PBMCs, collected from a glioma patient whose treatment included an IDH1 peptide vaccine. The genes are TRBV27 and TRBJ1-2; TRBD1 aligns across 9 bases. The receptor was isolated from a man aged 40-50 years with glioma. The CDR3: CASRLQGAGYGYTF. The CDR3, as DNA: TGTGCCAGCAGATTACAGGGGGCGGGCTATGGCTACACCTTC.